Listed here are 16 T cell receptor beta chains from one sample, sequenced in a study of beta chain features in type 1 diabetes. Investigators reverse transcribed all isolated RNA, so they sequenced expressed TCRB transcripts. TCRdb keeps only in-frame clones here, not all; method: immunoSEQ multiplex PCR. The sample has some 270,000 clones, 11% to 15% seen once; the top ten hold 0.026%. Sequencing input: naive CD4+ T cells from blood. The receptor source for this set is a woman in her thirties or forties in good health.

The sample holds a few counts of this clone. The rearrangement uses TRBV5-1 and TRBJ2-3; 8 bases map to TRBD2. The germline CDR1 and CDR2 sequences are SGHRS and YFSETQ. The V gene end was trimmed by 4 bases and the J gene end by 1 base; junction bases not matched to a gene: 5. The length of the CDR3 is 15 residues. DNA of the CDR3: TGCGCCAGCAGCCCGGCGGGGGGACGCACAGATACGCAGTATTTT. The encoded protein is CASSPAGGRTDTQYF.

This clone appeared a few times. J is TRBJ2-5 and V is TRBV7-2, with D possibly being TRBD2 (5 bases). The CDR3 loop spans 12 amino acids. From germline, CDR1 is SGHTA and CDR2 FQGNSA. The V and J ends lost 6 bases and 4 bases respectively, with 9 bases between them. This CDR3 reads CASSIEGETQYF. The DNA of the CDR3 is TGTGCCAGCAGTATAGAGGGAGAGACCCAGTACTTC.

The table lists this clone with a few counts. The rearrangement links TRBV19 to TRBJ1-2; D might be TRBD1 (5 bases). The V and J ends lost 6 bases and 2 bases respectively, with 16 bases between them. Germline loops: CDR1 LNHDA, CDR2 SQIVND (reference sequence). This CDR3 has 15 residues. The CDR3 bases are TGTGCCAGTAGAAGGGAGGAGAGGGGCAACTATGGCTACACCTTC. It yields the protein CASRREERGNYGYTF.

The CDR3 loop reads CASRRAGELFF. The CDR3, as DNA: TGTGCCAGCAGAAGAGCCGGGGAGCTGTTTTTT. The rearrangement joins TRBV5-6 to TRBJ2-2; the D is unclear. CDR1 and CDR2 (germline): SGHDT, YYEEEE. This CDR3 has 11 amino acids. V was clipped by 5 bases and J by 6 bases, with 5 bases between them.

The chain combines TRBV6-1 with TRBJ1-5, with D uncertain. V dropped 3 bases and J dropped 4 bases, with 10 bases sitting between them. Looked up from germline, CDR1 is MNHNS and CDR2 is SASEGT. This CDR3 has 14 residues. The CDR3 sequence: CASSEIPTNQPQHF. DNA of the CDR3: TGTGCCAGCAGTGAGATCCCCACAAATCAGCCCCAGCATTTT.

This clone has only a few counts. Other DNA sequences in the same sample also yield this CDR3. The V and J genes are TRBV5-1 and TRBJ1-5; D call uncertain. This CDR3 spans 13 amino acids. V was clipped by 0 bases and J by 4 bases, with 5 bases between them. Germline CDR1 and CDR2: SGHRS and YFSETQ. CDR3 nucleotides: TGCGCCAGCAGCTTGGCGGGGAATCAGCCCCAGCATTTT. Translating it yields CASSLAGNQPQHF.

The CDR3 loop is CASSLTSGGSYEQYF. The CDR3 DNA follows: TGCGCCAGCAGCTTGACTAGCGGCGGCTCCTACGAGCAGTACTTC. The chain is built from TRBV5-1 and TRBJ2-5; 8 nucleotides match TRBD2. The J call may not be correct, given that the DNA end is closer to TRBJ2-7. The CDR3 contains 15 residues. Per the germline V gene, CDR1 is SGHRS and CDR2 is YFSETQ.

This rearrangement joins TRBV15 to TRBJ1-5; a weak D match, TRBD1 (5 bases). The CDR3 covers 13 residues. V was clipped by 5 bases and J by 5 bases, with 10 bases between them. From germline, CDR1 is LNHNV and CDR2 YYDKDF (reference sequence). Written as DNA, the CDR3 is TGTGCCACCAGCGACAGAGTCGATCAGCCCCAGCATTTT. As protein: CATSDRVDQPQHF.

This clone was detected a few times. The rearrangement uses TRBV28 and TRBJ1-2, with D tentatively TRBD1 (5 bases). V lost 2 bases to trimming and J lost 4 bases, with 11 bases between them. The CDR3 covers 14 residues. The germline V gene has CDR1 MDHEN and CDR2 SYDVKM. The CDR3 DNA reads TGTGCCAGCAGTTTACAGGGTTTGGGCTATGGCTACACCTTC. Protein sequence: CASSLQGLGYGYTF.

This chain links TRBV28 with TRBJ2-2; the D gene is possibly TRBD1 (6 bases). CDR1 is MDHEN, CDR2 SYDVKM, per germline. V lost 5 bases and J 8 bases, leaving 9 bases between the germline ends. The CDR3 has 12 residues. CDR3 nucleotide sequence: TGTGCCAGCAGTGGACAGAGGGGGGAGCTGTTTTTT. This translates into CASSGQRGELFF.

This chain links TRBV6-5 with TRBJ1-6, with D possibly being TRBD1 (5 bases). CDR1 is MNHEY and CDR2 is SVGAGI in the germline V gene. The CDR3 is 13 residues long. V gave up 10 bases and J gave up 4 bases, with 11 bases separating them. CDR3 amino acids: CATSTAYNSPLHF. The DNA of the CDR3 is TGTGCCACCTCGACAGCGTATAATTCACCCCTCCACTTT.

V usage is TRBV4-1 and J usage is TRBJ1-5; D ambiguous. The V and J ends lost 0 bases and 0 bases respectively, with 6 bases between them. Germline values: CDR1 MGHRA, CDR2 YSYEKL. This CDR3 has 15 residues. CDR3 sequence reads: CASSQDVYSNQPQHF. CDR3 in DNA: TGCGCCAGCAGCCAAGATGTGTATAGCAATCAGCCCCAGCATTTT.

This chain connects TRBV9 to TRBJ1-1; 7 nucleotides match TRBD1. This CDR3 is built from 15 residues. Germline CDR1 is SGDLS and CDR2 is YYNGEE. V shed 1 base and J 3 bases; nucleotides not matched to a gene: 6. CDR3 sequence (DNA): TGTGCCAGCAGCGTACCTACAGGGGTCCACACTGAAGCTTTCTTT. It specifies CASSVPTGVHTEAFF.

This clone was seen a few times. V is TRBV6-5 and J is TRBJ2-3; D call uncertain. There are 11 residues in the CDR3. Trimming left V 7 bases short and J 4 bases short, with 6 bases between. CDR1 MNHEY and CDR2 SVGAGI come from the germline V gene. The CDR3 DNA reads TGTGCCAGCACCCGCGCAGATACGCAGTATTTT. As protein: CASTRADTQYF.

The rearrangement uses TRBV5-4 and TRBJ2-2, with D possibly being TRBD2 (7 bases). Germline V lookup: CDR1 SGHNT, CDR2 YYREEE (reference sequence). V was clipped by 3 bases and J by 7 bases, with 22 bases between them. This CDR3 comprises 17 residues. The CDR3 bases are TGTGCCAGCAGCTCAGCCCTTGGGAGGGGGTCCGTCGGGGAGCTGTTTTTT. This gives the protein CASSSALGRGSVGELFF.

This clone was seen a handful of times. This chain connects TRBV6-5 to TRBJ2-7, with 7 bases identical to TRBD1. Germline V gives CDR1 MNHEY, CDR2 SVGAGI. CDR3 length: 15 residues. The V segment lost 6 bases and the J segment 3 bases; nucleotides outside the gene matches: 11. The CDR3, as DNA: TGTGCCAGCAGGCCGACAGGGAAGTTCCTCTACGAGCAGTACTTC. Translating it yields CASRPTGKFLYEQYF.